This T cell receptor (beta chain) is from a study of post-analysis software for immune sequencing data. Included in the TCR beta cDNA libraries were unique molecular identifiers. MiXCR was run by TCRdb on the PCR reads, yielding one entry per CDR3 protein. The sample has about 260,000 distinct CDR3 sequences; 35% to 45% are singletons. On this clonotype: Its antigen is not identified. Germline is not matched at one junction end, which may reflect a read error.

The CDR3 is 16 amino acids. CDR1 and CDR2 (germline): DFQATT, SNEGSKA (reference sequence). Findings and caveats of the study: Compared with controls, patients showed significantly lower normalized Chao1 diversity. Patients carried roughly 5 TRBV segments more frequently than controls did, and TRBV5-6, TRBV5-1 and TRBV20-1 were among them.

The clonotype comes from a girl under 18 with multiple sclerosis. The chain recombines TRBV20-1 with TRBJ2-3; tentative D call: TRBD2 (5 bases). Sequences were obtained from blood. CDR3 DNA sequence: TGTAGTGCTAGAGATCGCCCGACGCGGGGCACAGATACGCAGTATTTT. Amino acid sequence: CSARDRPTRGTDTQYF.